Presented here are 13 T cell receptor beta chains from one specimen sequenced in a study of blood T cell repertoires in COVID-19. Here immunoSEQ multiplex PCR was the method, and the copy in TCRdb shows in-frame clones only, minus some. The table lists 380,000 or so clones, 87% of them singletons. Material: PBMCs or T cells enriched from blood (not recorded which). The source of these receptors is a man aged 30 to 45 who had recovered from COVID-19.

DNA of the CDR3: TGTGCCAGCAGTAACCGGGACAGAAATCAGCCCCAGCATTTT. Its translation is CASSNRDRNQPQHF. The chain has TRBV6-2 or TRBV6-3 and TRBJ1-5; TRBD1 matches at 7 bases. Germline loops: CDR1 MNHEY, CDR2 SVGEGT. The CDR3 sequence is 14 residues long. With V trimmed by 5 bases and J by 4 bases, 5 bases remained unmatched.

The genes are TRBV5-1 and TRBJ2-1; 9 bases agree with TRBD1. The CDR3 has 14 amino acids. Germline-derived CDR1 and CDR2 are SGHRS and YFSETQ. V was clipped by 7 bases and J by 6 bases; unmatched bases: 8. This CDR3 is CASVPGQGFNEQFF. As DNA, the CDR3 is TGCGCCAGCGTTCCGGGACAGGGATTCAATGAGCAGTTCTTC.

The count of this clone is one. The chain uses TRBV4-3 and TRBJ2-1; a possible D gene is TRBD2 (6 bases). This CDR3 comprises 14 residues. Trimming left V 2 bases short and J 5 bases short, with 10 bases between. Germline V lookup: CDR1 LGHNA, CDR2 YSLEER. Written as DNA, the CDR3 is TGCGCCAGCAGCCAATCCTGGGGGGACAATGAGCAGTTCTTC. It yields the protein CASSQSWGDNEQFF.

The chain recombines TRBV4-1 with TRBJ2-1, with a possible D match to TRBD2 (6 bases). Trimming removed 0 bases from V and 4 bases from J, with 10 bases in between. Germline V gene data show CDR1 as MGHRA and CDR2 as YSYEKL. The CDR3 runs to 15 residues. DNA of the CDR3: TGCGCCAGCAGCCAAGACCGCGGGATTTACAATGAGCAGTTCTTC. Translated: CASSQDRGIYNEQFF.

The V gene is TRBV5-4, the J gene TRBJ2-7, with 15 positions matching TRBD2. The V gene end was trimmed by 4 bases and the J gene end by 5 bases; junction bases not matched to a gene: 7. The CDR3 length is 16 residues. Looked up from germline, CDR1 is SGHNT and CDR2 is YYREEE (reference sequence). CDR3 sequence: CASSPGLAGGRNEQYF. Written as DNA, the CDR3 is TGTGCCAGCAGCCCAGGACTAGCGGGGGGGCGCAACGAGCAGTACTTC.

This chain joins TRBV6-5 and TRBJ1-4; 10 nucleotides line up with TRBD1. Germline assignment: CDR1 MNHEY and CDR2 SVGAGI. V shed 4 bases and J 11 bases; nucleotides not matched to a gene: 4. CDR3 size: 13 residues. CDR3: CASSSRQGAKLFF. CDR3 nucleotides: TGTGCCAGCAGTTCCAGACAGGGGGCGAAACTGTTTTTT.

V usage is TRBV19 and J usage is TRBJ2-5, with a possible D match to TRBD2 (5 bases). CDR1 is LNHDA and CDR2 is SQIVND in the germline V gene (reference sequence). The V end was cut by 0 bases, the J end by 2 bases, with 13 bases between. The CDR3 consists of 16 residues. CDR3 DNA: TGTGCCAGTAGTATAGATCTTGGACTGGGGCAAGAGACCCAGTACTTC. Translating it yields CASSIDLGLGQETQYF.

The V gene is TRBV27, the J gene TRBJ1-2; 8 positions match TRBD1. Germline loops: CDR1 MNHEY, CDR2 SMNVEV (reference sequence). Trimming at V came to 8 bases and at J to 1 base, leaving 9 bases not matched to a gene. The CDR3 has 15 residues. DNA of the CDR3: TGTGCCAGCCGAACAGGGGGTATGTTTAACTATGGCTACACCTTC. It yields the protein CASRTGGMFNYGYTF.

V is TRBV7-2 and J is TRBJ2-3; a possible D gene is TRBD2 (6 bases). V was shortened by 5 bases and J by 2 bases, with 20 bases between the two germline ends. Germline-derived CDR1 and CDR2 are SGHTA and FQGNSA. CDR3 length: 17 amino acids. The CDR3: CASSTHRGTATTDTQYF. CDR3 in DNA: TGTGCCAGCAGCACCCACCGCGGGACGGCTACCACAGATACGCAGTATTTT.

The V and J genes are TRBV25-1 and TRBJ2-2, with a possible D match to TRBD1 (7 bases). The V gene's germline CDR1 is MGHDK and CDR2 SYGVNS. This CDR3 spans 16 amino acids. V gave up 0 bases and J gave up 0 bases, with 8 bases separating them. The CDR3 loop is CASSEYRGANTGELFF. DNA of the CDR3: TGTGCCAGCAGTGAATACAGGGGGGCGAACACCGGGGAGCTGTTTTTT.

This clone was observed a few times. The same CDR3 is also encoded by other DNA sequences in this sample. The chain carries TRBV12-3 or TRBV12-4 and TRBJ1-2; D is uncertain. There are 11 residues in the CDR3. V lost 4 bases and J 4 bases, leaving 4 bases between the germline ends. CDR3 nucleotides: TGTGCCAGCAGTTCAGGCTATGGCTACACCTTC. Encoded protein: CASSSGYGYTF.

The chain has TRBV6-2 or TRBV6-3 and TRBJ1-5, with D possibly TRBD1 on 6 matching bases. With 5 bases removed from V and 2 bases from J, the gap between germline ends came to 19 bases. Germline-derived CDR1 and CDR2 are MNHEY and SVGEGT. CDR3 length: 17 amino acids. Here the CDR3 DNA reads TGTGCCAGCAGTACGTCACAGGGAAGTGCGGGCAATCAGCCCCAGCATTTT. Translated: CASSTSQGSAGNQPQHF.

CDR3 loop: CASSEAPPGKIDEKLFF. In DNA, the CDR3 is TGTGCCAGCAGTGAAGCCCCCCCGGGGAAGATTGATGAAAAACTGTTTTTT. V usage is TRBV6-1 and J usage is TRBJ1-4, with D uncertain. Germline assignment: CDR1 MNHNS and CDR2 SASEGT. The CDR3 covers 17 residues. V lost 0 bases, J lost 6 bases, and 17 bases lay in between.